Below, 3 T cell receptor beta chains from the same sample are listed, as sequenced in a study of cytomegalovirus exposure and HLA in healthy donors. Primers for the PCR totalled 60 Vbeta and 13 Jbeta. Sequenced by immunoSEQ multiplex PCR; TCRdb stores in-frame clones only, minus some. The profile shows about 120,000 clones, approximately 70% of them singletons. Sequenced input: PBMCs. The origin of the receptors is a woman aged 40 to 49 in good health and CMV-seropositive.

The V gene is TRBV27, the J gene TRBJ1-5; 8 nucleotides match TRBD1. The CDR3 has 15 amino acids. Per the germline V gene, CDR1 is MNHEY and CDR2 is SMNVEV (reference sequence). With V trimmed by 5 bases and J by 4 bases, 7 bases remained unmatched. The CDR3 here is CASSPSDRVNQPQHF. DNA of the CDR3: TGTGCCAGCAGTCCTTCGGACAGGGTTAATCAGCCCCAGCATTTT.

The V and J genes are TRBV6-1 and TRBJ2-7, with 7 bases identical to TRBD1. Germline V CDR1 and CDR2: MNHNS, SASEGT. The CDR3 loop spans 15 amino acids. Trimming took 0 bases from V and 0 from J; bases not matched to a gene: 2. In DNA, the CDR3 is TGTGCCAGCAGTGAAGCGGGGGACAGCTCCTACGAGCAGTACTTC. It encodes CASSEAGDSSYEQYF.

The chain links TRBV6-5 to TRBJ1-2; no clear D gene. Looked up from germline, CDR1 is MNHEY and CDR2 is SVGAGI. The CDR3 consists of 15 residues. The germline V and J ends were trimmed by 5 bases and 8 bases, with 21 bases remaining between them. CDR3 loop: CASSTPGTLQGGYTF. For the CDR3, the DNA is TGTGCCAGCAGTACCCCAGGCACCCTCCAAGGCGGCTACACCTTC.